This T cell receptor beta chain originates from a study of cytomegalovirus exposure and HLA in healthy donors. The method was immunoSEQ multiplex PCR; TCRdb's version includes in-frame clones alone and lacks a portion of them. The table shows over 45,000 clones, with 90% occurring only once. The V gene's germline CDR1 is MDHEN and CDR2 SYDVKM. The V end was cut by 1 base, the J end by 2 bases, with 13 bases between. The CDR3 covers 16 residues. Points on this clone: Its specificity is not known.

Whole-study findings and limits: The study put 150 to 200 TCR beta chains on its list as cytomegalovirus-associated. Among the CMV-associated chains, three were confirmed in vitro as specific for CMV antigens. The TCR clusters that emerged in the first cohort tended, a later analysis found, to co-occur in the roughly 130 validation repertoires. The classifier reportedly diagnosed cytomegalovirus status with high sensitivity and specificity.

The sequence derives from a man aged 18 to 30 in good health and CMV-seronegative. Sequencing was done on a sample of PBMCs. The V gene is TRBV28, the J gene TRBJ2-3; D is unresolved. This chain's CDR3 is CASSLSGQAYTDTQYF. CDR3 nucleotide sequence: TGTGCCAGCAGTTTATCAGGTCAGGCCTACACAGATACGCAGTATTTT.